These 19 T cell receptor beta chains were all obtained from the same sample, sequenced in a study of cytomegalovirus exposure and HLA in healthy donors. It was with 60 Vbeta and 13 Jbeta primers that the PCR ran. Method: immunoSEQ multiplex PCR; TCRdb's copy keeps in-frame clones and lacks some. Of roughly 180,000 clones listed, about 69% are singletons. The source material was PBMCs. The origin of the receptors is a male donor in good health and CMV-seronegative.

This clone was picked up a small number of times. The V and J genes are TRBV5-1 and TRBJ2-3; D gene unclear. V lost 0 bases and J 2 bases, leaving 4 bases between the germline ends. The CDR3 is 13 amino acids. From germline, CDR1 is SGHRS and CDR2 YFSETQ. CDR3 DNA: TGCGCCAGCAGCTTGGACTTCACAGATACGCAGTATTTT. Its translation: CASSLDFTDTQYF. The variable domain in full, with the rest retrieved from reference TRBV5-1 and TRBJ2-3, is KAGVTQTPRYLIKTRGQQVTLSCSPISGHRSVSWYQQTPGQGLQFLFEYFSETQRNKGNFPGRFSGRQFSNSRSEMNVSTLELGDSALYLCASSLDFTDTQYFGPGTRLTVL.

The CDR3: CASSYGRRRRTEAFF. The CDR3 nucleotides read TGTGCCAGCAGTTACGGTCGGAGGAGACGAACTGAAGCTTTCTTT. The V gene is TRBV6-5, the J gene TRBJ1-1, with unresolved D. Trimming pared 2 bases from V and 5 bases from J, leaving 15 bases between. Germline CDR1 reads MNHEY; CDR2 reads SVGAGI. The CDR3 covers 15 residues.

The rearrangement uses TRBV13 and TRBJ1-1, with unresolved D. The CDR3 loop spans 11 amino acids. CDR1 and CDR2 from the germline V gene are PRHDT and FYEKMQ (reference sequence). Trimming stripped 3 bases from V and 7 bases from J, with 6 bases between. The CDR3 DNA sequence: TGTGCCAGCAGCTTGGGAGGTGAAGCTTTCTTT. Its protein is CASSLGGEAFF.

The rearrangement links TRBV27 to TRBJ2-1, with D unresolved. The germline gives CDR1 MNHEY, CDR2 SMNVEV (reference sequence). The V and J ends lost 5 bases and 8 bases respectively, with 16 bases between them. The CDR3 has 14 residues. CDR3 in DNA: TGTGCCAGCAGTCCGCGGAGTTCGCTCTATGAGCAGTTCTTC. It specifies CASSPRSSLYEQFF.

The genes are TRBV19 and TRBJ2-1, with 13 bases fitting TRBD2. The germline gives CDR1 LNHDA, CDR2 SQIVND (reference sequence). This CDR3 is 17 amino acids long. V shed 5 bases, J shed 4 bases, and the junction held 8 bases outside the gene matches. In DNA, the CDR3 is TGTGCCAGTAGTCTAACACTAGCGGGAGGGCGGTACAATGAGCAGTTCTTC. Translation: CASSLTLAGGRYNEQFF.

The chain has TRBV7-6 and TRBJ2-1; D is unresolved. V dropped 2 bases and J dropped 3 bases, with 14 bases sitting between them. The CDR3 contains 16 residues. Per germline, CDR1 SGHVS and CDR2 FNYEAQ. CDR3 protein: CASSLNTGGIYNEQFF. DNA of the CDR3: TGTGCCAGCAGCTTAAATACTGGCGGCATCTACAATGAGCAGTTCTTC.

In regard to this clone: Other nucleotide sequences from this sample produce the same CDR3. The chain combines TRBV7-9 with TRBJ1-1; a weak D match, TRBD1 (6 bases). The CDR3 spans 14 residues. The V gene lost 5 bases and the J gene lost 2 bases, with 12 bases spanning the gap. Germline-derived CDR1 and CDR2 are SEHNR and FQNEAQ (reference sequence). The CDR3 sequence: CASSLLQGNTEAFF. CDR3 bases: TGTGCCAGCAGCCTCCTACAGGGAAACACTGAAGCTTTCTTT.

The CDR3 reads CSVESSGGVTDTQYF. The DNA for the CDR3 is TGCAGCGTTGAAAGTAGCGGGGGAGTTACAGATACGCAGTATTTT. The rearrangement uses TRBV29-1 and TRBJ2-3; 9 positions match TRBD2. CDR1 and CDR2 from the germline V gene are SQVTM and ANQGSEA. This CDR3 has 15 amino acids. The V and J ends lost 2 bases and 3 bases, in that order; junction bases with no gene match: 6.

This chain uses TRBV2 with TRBJ1-1; D remains unclear. The V end lost 6 bases, the J end lost 1 base, and 12 bases lay between the germline ends. This CDR3 has 14 amino acids. The germline V gene encodes CDR1 SNHLY and CDR2 FYNNEI. CDR3 sequence: CASSFDGGNTEAFF. CDR3 DNA: TGTGCCAGCAGCTTCGACGGAGGGAACACTGAAGCTTTCTTT.

The chain is built from TRBV29-1 and TRBJ2-2; D perhaps matches TRBD1 (6 bases). V dropped 7 bases and J dropped 5 bases, with 14 bases sitting between them. The CDR3 covers 13 residues. Germline lookup yields CDR1 SQVTM and CDR2 ANQGSEA. The DNA of the CDR3 is TGCAGCGCCTTAACAGGGTGGACCGGGGAGCTGTTTTTT. Translation gives CSALTGWTGELFF.

The chain joins TRBV5-1 to TRBJ1-2; TRBD1 matches 9 bases. This CDR3 has 14 residues. Germline V gene lookup returns CDR1 SGHRS and CDR2 YFSETQ. V was pared by 4 bases and J by 2 bases, with 3 bases of the junction left unmatched. The CDR3 coding sequence is TGCGCCAGCAGCCCGGGACAGGGAAACTATGGCTACACCTTC. It codes for CASSPGQGNYGYTF. The full variable domain, its missing parts supplied by reference TRBV5-1 and TRBJ1-2, is KAGVTQTPRYLIKTRGQQVTLSCSPISGHRSVSWYQQTPGQGLQFLFEYFSETQRNKGNFPGRFSGRQFSNSRSEMNVSTLELGDSALYLCASSPGQGNYGYTFGSGTRLTVV.

J is TRBJ2-1 and V is TRBV29-1; 10 positions match TRBD1. V gave up 4 bases and J gave up 7 bases; unmatched junction bases: 16. Germline assignment: CDR1 SQVTM and CDR2 ANQGSEA. The CDR3 contains 17 residues. CDR3 amino acids: CSVALTGTGAYRNEQFF. CDR3 coding DNA: TGCAGCGTTGCTTTGACCGGGACAGGGGCTTATCGTAATGAGCAGTTCTTC.

This clone showed up many times. The chain links TRBV5-1 to TRBJ1-5; D uncertain. CDR3 length: 14 amino acids. From germline, CDR1 is SGHRS and CDR2 YFSETQ. Trimming stripped 1 base from V and 8 bases from J, with 13 bases between. The CDR3 reads CASSLSGSQEPQHF. CDR3 bases: TGCGCCAGCAGCTTGTCTGGGTCTCAGGAGCCCCAGCATTTT.

This clone came up a few times. Additional DNA sequences in this sample encode the identical CDR3. The chain recombines TRBV6-5 with TRBJ2-7; D may be TRBD2 (5 bases). Germline CDR1 and CDR2: MNHEY and SVGAGI. With 0 bases removed from V and 0 bases from J, the gap between germline ends came to 9 bases. There are 15 residues in the CDR3. In nucleotides, the CDR3 is TGTGCCAGCAGTTACTCTCGGGGATCCTCCTACGAGCAGTACTTC. Residues: CASSYSRGSSYEQYF.

This clone was seen only once. The rearrangement links TRBV7-6 to TRBJ1-1, with D maybe TRBD1 (5 bases). V was shortened by 9 bases and J by 2 bases, with 10 bases between the two germline ends. Germline V gene lookup returns CDR1 SGHVS and CDR2 FNYEAQ. The CDR3 extends over 12 amino acids. This CDR3 is CARGGRNTEAFF. Written as DNA, the CDR3 is TGTGCCAGGGGGGGGAGAAACACTGAAGCTTTCTTT.

V and J are TRBV2 and TRBJ1-4; 9 nucleotides agree with TRBD1. Germline V gives CDR1 SNHLY, CDR2 FYNNEI. The CDR3 loop spans 15 amino acids. J gave up 7 bases and V 1 base, and 4 bases lay outside the gene matches. The chain's CDR3 is CASSEGGTGIEKLFF. DNA for the CDR3: TGTGCCAGCAGTGAAGGGGGGACAGGGATTGAAAAACTGTTTTTT.

J is TRBJ1-5 and V is TRBV4-1; TRBD1 agrees at 9 bases. This CDR3 is built from 18 residues. The germline CDR1 and CDR2 sequences are MGHRA and YSYEKL. The junction had 12 bases not matched to a gene; V was cut back by 0 bases and J by 6 bases. Here the CDR3 DNA reads TGCGCCAGCAGCCAAGAAGCAATCGGACAGGGGATGGGTCAGCCCCAGCATTTT. It translates to CASSQEAIGQGMGQPQHF.

A word on this clone: Sequence at one end of the junction differs from germline and may be a read error. V and J are TRBV11-2 and TRBJ1-1; the D is unclear. CDR1 is SGHAT and CDR2 is FQNNGV in the germline V gene. This CDR3 region has 12 residues. The DNA for the CDR3 is TGTGCCGGCAGCGGGTCGGGCACTGAAGCTTTCTTT. Its protein is CAGSGSGTEAFF.

This chain joins TRBV27 and TRBJ2-5; 13 bases map to TRBD2. The better agreement between TRBJ2-7 and the DNA end casts doubt on the J call. The CDR3 totals 13 residues. Germline values: CDR1 MNHEY, CDR2 SMNVEV (reference sequence). The CDR3 nucleotides are TGTGCCAGCGGGACTAGCGGGGTTTACGAGCAGTACTTC. Protein: CASGTSGVYEQYF.